The sequence of this T cell receptor beta chain was determined in a study of blood T cells in healthy people across ages. Combining a sample-barcoded 5' primer with a J-beta primer mix, a second PCR ran for roughly 7 to 12 cycles. TCRdb reanalysed the 5' RACE reads using MiXCR and keeps one entry per CDR3 protein. The sample lists about 670,000 distinct CDR3 sequences, 40% to 45% occurring once. CDR3 length: 17 residues. Trimming removed 4 bases at V and 1 base at J, with 18 bases between. The germline CDR1 and CDR2 sequences are SGHTA and FQGTGA. This clonotype was sampled from a man older than 75 in good health. The specimen sequenced was blood. The chain carries TRBV7-3 and TRBJ2-3; the D gene is possibly TRBD2 (6 bases). The CDR3 protein is CASSSSGLSDGTDTQYF. The CDR3 nucleotides are TGTGCCAGCAGCTCCTCCGGACTATCTGATGGCACAGATACGCAGTATTTT. The full variable domain, in which reference TRBV7-3 and TRBJ2-3 provide the parts outside the CDR3, is GAGVSQTPSNKVTEKGKYVELRCDPISGHTALYWYRQSLGQGPEFLIYFQGTGAADDSGLPNDRFFAVRPEGSVSTLKIQRTERGDSAVYLCASSSSGLSDGTDTQYFGPGTRLTVL.